The TCR beta chain described here comes from a study of blood T cell repertoires in COVID-19. The overall study: COVID-19 samples, acute and convalescent, were from the United States, Italy and Spain. Nucleic acid was either cDNA or gDNA, and it came from T cells, B-cell-depleted T cells, or PBMCs.

CDR1 is LGHNA, CDR2 YNFKEQ, per germline. CDR3 length: 16 residues. V gave up 0 bases and J gave up 7 bases, with 18 bases separating them. Clones were read by immunoSEQ multiplex PCR, and TCRdb kept only the in-frame ones, dropping some. The table shows around 74,000 clones, with around nine tenths occurring only once. Input material: peripheral blood. The J gene is TRBJ2-5, the V gene TRBV4-2, with D possibly matching TRBD2 (6 bases). The clonotype originates from a man aged 50 to 60 with active COVID-19. The CDR3 DNA is TGTGCCAGCAGCCAAGATGTGACTAGTCCGGAGGGGACCCAGTACTTC. Translation gives CASSQDVTSPEGTQYF.